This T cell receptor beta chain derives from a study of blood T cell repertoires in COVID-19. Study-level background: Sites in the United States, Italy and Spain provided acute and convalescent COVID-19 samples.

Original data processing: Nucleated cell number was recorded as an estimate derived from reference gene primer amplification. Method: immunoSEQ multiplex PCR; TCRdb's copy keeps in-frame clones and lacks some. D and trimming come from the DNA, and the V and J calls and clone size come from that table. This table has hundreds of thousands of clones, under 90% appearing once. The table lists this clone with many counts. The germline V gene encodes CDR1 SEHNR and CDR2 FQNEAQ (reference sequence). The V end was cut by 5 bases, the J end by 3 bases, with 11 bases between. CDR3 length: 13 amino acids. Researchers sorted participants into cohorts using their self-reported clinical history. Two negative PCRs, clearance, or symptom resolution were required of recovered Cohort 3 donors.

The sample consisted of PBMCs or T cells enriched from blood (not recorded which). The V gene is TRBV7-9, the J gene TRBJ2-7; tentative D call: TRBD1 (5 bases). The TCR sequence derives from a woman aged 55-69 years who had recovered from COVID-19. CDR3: CASSVDSYYEQYF. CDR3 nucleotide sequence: TGTGCCAGCAGCGTAGACAGCTACTACGAGCAGTACTTC.